The 14 T cell receptor beta chains in this list originate from one sample, sequenced in a study of CD8 T cells in ankylosing spondylitis. TCRdb used MiXCR to reprocess the 5' RACE reads, holding one entry per CDR3 protein. The sample contains roughly 150,000 distinct CDR3 sequences, 9.8% of which appear only once. The sample taken for sequencing was blood, either unsorted or a sorted T cell fraction (not recorded which). The receptors were sampled from a female donor with ankylosing spondylitis or in good health (not recorded which).

The genes are TRBV4-1 and TRBJ2-1, with 11 bases lining up with TRBD1. The CDR3 has 18 amino acids. Per the germline V gene, CDR1 is MGHRA and CDR2 is YSYEKL. V lost 4 bases to trimming and J lost 5 bases; unmatched junction nucleotides: 13. As DNA, the CDR3 is TGCGCCAGCAGCCTCTCCCTACCCGGGACAGGGGGAGACAATGAGCAGTTCTTC. This translates into CASSLSLPGTGGDNEQFF.

This clonotype was picked up many times. The V and J genes are TRBV5-1 and TRBJ2-1, with 16 bases aligning to TRBD2. Germline lookup yields CDR1 SGHRS and CDR2 YFSETQ. Trimming removed 4 bases from V and 8 bases from J; junction bases left unmatched: 3. There are 15 residues in the CDR3. CDR3 nucleotides: TGCGCCAGCAGCAAGGGACTAGCGGGAGGGCATGAGCAGTTCTTC. It yields the protein CASSKGLAGGHEQFF.

The chain employs TRBV2 and TRBJ2-7; 10 bases agree with TRBD2. Germline-derived CDR1 and CDR2 are SNHLY and FYNNEI. The ends lost 6 bases at V and 7 bases at J; junction bases unmatched: 3. The CDR3 has 12 amino acids. The CDR3 reads CASSLSGREQYF. The CDR3, as DNA: TGTGCCAGCAGCCTTAGCGGGAGGGAGCAGTACTTC.

The CDR3 bases are TGTGCCAGCAGCCCCCGTCGACAGGGGGTTCCCACAGATACGCAGTATTTT. Translating it yields CASSPRRQGVPTDTQYF. J is TRBJ2-3 and V is TRBV9; 9 bases align to TRBD1. J lost 2 bases, V lost 4 bases, and 11 bases had no gene match. Germline V gene sequence: CDR1 SGDLS, CDR2 YYNGEE. This CDR3 comprises 17 residues. Together with reference TRBV9 and TRBJ2-3, the CDR3 gives the full variable domain: DSGVTQTPKHLITATGQRVTLRCSPRSGDLSVYWYQQSLDQGLQFLIQYYNGEERAKGNILERFSAQQFPDLHSELNLSSLELGDSALYFCASSPRRQGVPTDTQYFGPGTRLTVL.

This clonotype was seen only a few times. The chain combines TRBV2 with TRBJ2-5, with a weak D call TRBD1 (6 bases). This CDR3 contains 14 residues. V lost 6 bases and J lost 5, with 16 bases in between. Germline CDR1 is SNHLY and CDR2 is FYNNEI. The CDR3 DNA follows: TGTGCCAGCAGGGACAGCAATACGAGGGAGACCCAGTACTTC. Encoded protein: CASRDSNTRETQYF.

This clonotype was seen more than once but under ten times. The chain joins TRBV6-1 to TRBJ2-2, with 12 bases matching TRBD2. The CDR3 is made up of 14 amino acids. CDR1 is MNHNS, CDR2 SASEGT, per germline. J lost 7 bases, V lost 7 bases, and 4 bases had no gene match. The CDR3: CASTLAGGDGELFF. The CDR3 region has the DNA TGTGCCAGCACCCTAGCGGGAGGGGACGGGGAGCTGTTTTTT.

This chain links TRBV6-1 with TRBJ1-1; 7 bases line up with TRBD1. The germline gives CDR1 MNHNS, CDR2 SASEGT. V lost 6 bases to trimming and J lost 6 bases; unmatched junction nucleotides: 13. CDR3 size: 15 residues. This CDR3 reads CASSPLQQGIPEAFF. DNA for the CDR3: TGTGCCAGCAGCCCCCTACAACAGGGGATCCCTGAAGCTTTCTTT.

This rearrangement joins TRBV3-1 to TRBJ2-1; no clear D. CDR1 is LGHDT and CDR2 is YNNKEL in the germline V gene (reference sequence). V lost 1 base to trimming and J lost 6 bases, with 19 bases between them. This CDR3 has 17 residues. CDR3 DNA: TGTGCCAGCAGCCAAGCCCAAACCTTCTCCCCCCCCAATGAGCAGTTCTTC. Translated: CASSQAQTFSPPNEQFF.

The rearrangement joins TRBV28 to TRBJ2-7; 11 nucleotides align to TRBD1. Germline V gives CDR1 MDHEN, CDR2 SYDVKM. The J segment lost 5 bases and the V segment lost 6 bases, leaving 9 bases of the junction unmatched. The CDR3 loop spans 15 amino acids. The CDR3 DNA is TGTGCCAGCAGCCCGCTGGGGGACAGGGGGGACGAGCAGTACTTC. Its protein product is CASSPLGDRGDEQYF.

In this sample, this clonotype turned up a few times. The genes are TRBV28 and TRBJ2-4; 10 nucleotides line up with TRBD1. The CDR3 sequence is 15 residues long. V lost 7 bases and J lost 11; bases outside the gene matches: 14. Germline V gene data show CDR1 as MDHEN and CDR2 as SYDVKM. The CDR3 region is CASTTKSRDRGLQYF. The DNA for the CDR3 is TGTGCCAGCACCACCAAGTCCCGGGACAGGGGCCTTCAGTACTTC. The complete variable domain, with remaining parts taken from reference TRBV28 and TRBJ2-4, reads DVKVTQSSRYLVKRTGEKVFLECVQDMDHENMFWYRQDPGLGLRLIYFSYDVKMKEKGDIPEGYSVSREKKERFSLILESASTNQTSMYLCASTTKSRDRGLQYFGAGTRLSVL.

In this sample, this clonotype turned up many times. The rearrangement joins TRBV2 to TRBJ1-2; D is perhaps TRBD1 (5 bases). This CDR3 spans 15 amino acids. The germline CDR1 and CDR2 sequences are SNHLY and FYNNEI. Trimming took off 5 bases at V and 2 bases at J, with 15 bases between the two ends. As DNA, the CDR3 is TGTGCCAGCAGTAGGACCAGGGATTTGAACTATGGCTACACCTTC. Translated, it gives CASSRTRDLNYGYTF.

In regard to this clonotype: A read error may account for a junction end that differs from germline. V is TRBV5-6 and J is TRBJ2-7, with unresolved D. Per germline, CDR1 SGHDT and CDR2 YYEEEE. The CDR3 runs to 13 residues. CDR3 sequence: CAISPGHLYEQYF. The CDR3 region has the DNA TGTGCCATCAGCCCCGGGCACCTCTACGAGCAGTACTTC. Using reference TRBV5-6 and TRBJ2-7 for the parts outside the CDR3, the full variable domain is DAGVTQSPTHLIKTRGQQVTLRCSPKSGHDTVSWYQQALGQGPQFIFQYYEEEERQRGNFPDRFSGHQFPNYSSELNVNALLLGDSALYLCAISPGHLYEQYFGPGTRLTVT.

This clonotype was found a few times. The chain combines TRBV7-3 with TRBJ2-7; D is perhaps TRBD1 or TRBD2 (5 bases each). This CDR3 region has 13 residues. V lost 3 bases and J 12 bases, leaving 18 bases between the germline ends. The germline CDR1 and CDR2 sequences are SGHTA and FQGTGA. DNA of the CDR3: TGTGCCAGCAGCTTTGGTGTGGGGGAAGATCCGTACTTC. Translation: CASSFGVGEDPYF.

The genes are TRBV27 and TRBJ2-1, with 13 bases matching TRBD2. The V gene's germline CDR1 is MNHEY and CDR2 SMNVEV (reference sequence). This CDR3 comprises 15 residues. Unmatched junction bases numbered 1, after V lost 0 bases and J lost 8 bases. CDR3 coding DNA: TGTGCCAGCAGTTTATCTACTAGCGGGAGGGATGAGCAGTTCTTC. Residues: CASSLSTSGRDEQFF.